The T cell receptor (beta chain) described here comes from a study of blood T cell repertoires in COVID-19. Study as a whole: COVID-19 samples collected from the United States, Italy and Spain covered acute and convalescent phases. T cells, B-cell-depleted T cells, or PBMCs provided the cDNA or gDNA that served as material.

As handled by the study authors: Quantification of nucleated cells was approximated via reference gene primer amplification. The data were produced by immunoSEQ multiplex PCR, yet TCRdb's version contains in-frame clones alone and is incomplete. V, J and clone size derive from that table, while D and trimming were established from the DNA sequence. Here the sample spans over 250,000 clones, over 75% being singletons. CDR3 length: 16 residues. Germline loops: CDR1 SGHRS, CDR2 YFSETQ. V was clipped by 0 bases and J by 5 bases; unmatched bases: 7. Sequenced material: peripheral blood. This sequence was found in a human donor in a cohort sampled during active COVID-19. The V call is TRBV5-1, the J call TRBJ2-1, with TRBD2 matching 8 bases. The CDR3 here is CASSLGAGGFHNEQFF. The CDR3, as DNA: TGCGCCAGCAGCTTGGGGGCGGGAGGCTTCCACAATGAGCAGTTCTTC. The whole variable domain, filled in from reference TRBV5-1 and TRBJ2-1, reads KAGVTQTPRYLIKTRGQQVTLSCSPISGHRSVSWYQQTPGQGLQFLFEYFSETQRNKGNFPGRFSGRQFSNSRSEMNVSTLELGDSALYLCASSLGAGGFHNEQFFGPGTRLTVL.